The clone carrying this T cell receptor beta chain was seen a handful of times. The germline CDR1 and CDR2 sequences are MRHNA and SNTAGT. V was cut by 2 bases and J by 6 bases, with 10 bases left in between. The CDR3 is 13 residues long. Per the original data handling: Nucleated cell number was recorded as an estimate derived from reference gene primer amplification. Assay: immunoSEQ multiplex PCR; the TCRdb copy retains only in-frame clones and omits some. V and J calls and clone size are copied from that table; D and trimming were computed from the DNA. The data hold fewer than 85,000 clones, with less than 80% observed a single time. The source of the sample is a study of blood T cell repertoires in COVID-19. On the study more broadly: Acute-phase and convalescent COVID-19 samples originated in the United States, Italy and Spain. The cDNA or gDNA used as material had been derived from T cells, B-cell-depleted T cells, or PBMCs.

The chain combines TRBV6-4 with TRBJ1-2, with D unclear. The sample taken for sequencing was peripheral blood. The sequence was obtained from a man in his sixties with active or convalescent COVID-19. CDR3 sequence (DNA): TGTGCCAGCAGTGACGAGGGTGGTGATGGCTACACCTTC. It codes for CASSDEGGDGYTF.